The 18 T cell receptor beta chains given below trace back to one sample, sequenced in a study of T-cell reconstitution after alpha-beta-depleted transplantation in children. Unique molecular identifiers were used in preparing the TCRbeta library. TCRdb called the PCR reads again in MiXCR, with one record for every CDR3 protein. The table has about a million distinct CDR3 sequences, around 30% seen once. Source: PBMCs, mostly from graft donor cells, taken 360 days after TCRalphabeta/CD19-depleted stem cell transplant. The receptor source for this set is a boy less than two years old who had a stem cell transplant for SCID, so the T cells may come from the graft donor.

V and J are TRBV2 and TRBJ2-7; D may be TRBD1 (5 bases). Germline V gene lookup returns CDR1 SNHLY and CDR2 FYNNEI. The CDR3 is 14 amino acids. Trimming cost V 7 bases and J 0 bases, with 13 bases left between them. CDR3 loop: CASMGPEVSYEQYF. The CDR3 DNA is TGTGCCAGCATGGGGCCAGAAGTCTCCTACGAGCAGTACTTC.

This chain uses TRBV4-3 with TRBJ1-1; D ambiguous. The CDR3 contains 15 residues. Germline V gene sequence: CDR1 LGHNA, CDR2 YSLEER. V was trimmed by 1 base and J by 1 base, leaving 10 bases between them. The CDR3 reads CASSQGPVGNTEAFF. In DNA, the CDR3 is TGCGCCAGCAGCCAAGGGCCGGTGGGGAACACTGAAGCTTTCTTT.

The chain joins TRBV5-1 to TRBJ1-2, with D tentatively TRBD1 (5 bases). The germline V gene has CDR1 SGHRS and CDR2 YFSETQ. Trimming took 4 bases from V and 3 from J, leaving 10 bases between them. This CDR3 spans 13 amino acids. The CDR3 nucleotides read TGCGCCAGCAGCACTACAGGAGACTATGGCTACACCTTC. Protein sequence: CASSTTGDYGYTF. Looking up the rest from reference TRBV5-1 and TRBJ1-2 gives the full variable domain: KAGVTQTPRYLIKTRGQQVTLSCSPISGHRSVSWYQQTPGQGLQFLFEYFSETQRNKGNFPGRFSGRQFSNSRSEMNVSTLELGDSALYLCASSTTGDYGYTFGSGTRLTVV.

This clonotype was found a few times. V and J are TRBV7-6 and TRBJ1-5; D unresolved. Trimming left V 3 bases short and J 5 bases short, with 14 bases between. Germline-derived CDR1 and CDR2 are SGHVS and FNYEAQ. CDR3 size: 15 residues. The CDR3 region is CASSLGSLSDQPQHF. The CDR3 nucleotides are TGTGCCAGCAGCTTGGGCTCTCTGTCGGATCAGCCCCAGCATTTT.

In nucleotides, the CDR3 is TGCAGTGCTAGTCGTCCTAGGGAGAACACTGAAGCTTTCTTT. Protein product: CSASRPRENTEAFF. The V gene is TRBV20-1, the J gene TRBJ1-1; D uncertain. Germline V gene data show CDR1 as DFQATT and CDR2 as SNEGSKA (reference sequence). V was pared by 3 bases and J by 1 base, with 12 bases between. The CDR3 has 14 amino acids.

The gene calls are TRBV4-1 and TRBJ2-3; D is possibly TRBD2 (6 bases). This CDR3 spans 16 amino acids. CDR1 and CDR2 (germline): MGHRA, YSYEKL. Deletions cut 4 bases from V and 3 bases from J, with 17 bases between. The CDR3 sequence is CASSRVPVGRTDTQYF. CDR3 nucleotide sequence: TGCGCCAGCAGCCGCGTACCGGTGGGGAGGACAGATACGCAGTATTTT.

This chain uses TRBV19 with TRBJ2-7, with TRBD1 matching over 8 bases. V trimming: 3 bases; J trimming: 3 bases; junction bases outside the gene matches: 7. This CDR3 region has 15 residues. In germline, CDR1 is LNHDA, CDR2 SQIVND (reference sequence). CDR3 DNA: TGTGCCAGTAGTATGGGGACAGGACGATACTACGAGCAGTACTTC. It translates to CASSMGTGRYYEQYF.

The CDR3 here is CASSPRLTGSGELFF. The CDR3 bases are TGTGCCAGCAGCCCTCGCCTCACGGGGTCCGGGGAGCTGTTTTTT. The chain links TRBV4-2 to TRBJ2-2; a possible D gene is TRBD2 (5 bases). The CDR3 has 15 residues. The germline V gene encodes CDR1 LGHNA and CDR2 YNFKEQ. The V end was cut by 4 bases, the J end by 6 bases, with 15 bases between.

The V and J genes are TRBV7-9 and TRBJ2-3, with D unclear. Looked up from germline, CDR1 is SEHNR and CDR2 is FQNEAQ (reference sequence). There are 16 residues in the CDR3. Trimming took off 3 bases at V and 6 bases at J, with 19 bases between the two ends. The CDR3 region has the DNA TGTGCCAGCAGCTTTGGTAGCAATTGGTCCGGGGATACGCAGTATTTT. As protein: CASSFGSNWSGDTQYF.

This clonotype has just a few counts. The CDR3 DNA is TGTGCCACACGGAGGACTAGTTGGCCGCCAGATACGCAGTATTTT. It specifies CATRRTSWPPDTQYF. The chain uses TRBV15 and TRBJ2-3, with TRBD2 identical over 7 bases. The CDR3 sequence is 15 residues long. CDR1 and CDR2 from the germline V gene are LNHNV and YYDKDF (reference sequence). V shed 9 bases and J 4 bases; nucleotides not matched to a gene: 13. The full variable domain, in which reference TRBV15 and TRBJ2-3 provide the parts outside the CDR3, is DAMVIQNPRYQVTQFGKPVTLSCSQTLNHNVMYWYQQKSSQAPKLLFHYYDKDFNNEADTPDNFQSRRPNTSFCFLDIRSPGLGDTAMYLCATRRTSWPPDTQYFGPGTRLTVL.

V gene TRBV7-9 combines with J gene TRBJ2-5; perhaps TRBD2 as D (5 bases). CDR1 is SEHNR and CDR2 is FQNEAQ in the germline V gene (reference sequence). V lost 3 bases and J 0 bases, leaving 8 bases between the germline ends. The CDR3 runs to 14 residues. The CDR3 reads CASSFHSDQETQYF. The DNA of the CDR3 is TGTGCCAGCAGCTTTCATAGCGACCAAGAGACCCAGTACTTC.

This clonotype appeared many times. The chain links TRBV27 to TRBJ1-1; possibly TRBD1 for D (6 bases). This CDR3 region has 19 residues. Per the germline V gene, CDR1 is MNHEY and CDR2 is SMNVEV (reference sequence). V dropped 4 bases and J dropped 1 base, with 25 bases sitting between them. The CDR3: CASSYLPTRGGGSNTEAFF. The CDR3 DNA sequence: TGTGCCAGCAGTTATCTCCCTACCAGGGGAGGGGGATCGAACACTGAAGCTTTCTTT.

This clonotype occurred a few times. One end of the junction varies from germline; a read error may be responsible. J is TRBJ2-5 and V is TRBV20-1; TRBD2 matches at 12 bases. Germline V gene lookup returns CDR1 DFQATT and CDR2 SNEGSKA (reference sequence). The CDR3 consists of 11 residues. CDR3 bases: TGCAGTGCTAGAGGTCGGACTAGCGGGATCTTC. The encoded protein is CSARGRTSGIF.

This clonotype was seen a few times. The chain employs TRBV10-3 and TRBJ2-5; 8 bases map to TRBD1. The CDR3 sequence is 14 residues long. CDR1 and CDR2 (germline): ENHRY, SYGVKD. V lost 10 bases to trimming and J lost 3 bases; unmatched junction nucleotides: 10. CDR3 bases: TGTGCCACAGCAAGGGACAGGTGGAAAGAGACCCAGTACTTC. It translates to CATARDRWKETQYF.

In its sample, this clonotype was seen a few times. The J gene is TRBJ2-7, the V gene TRBV5-1, with a weak D call TRBD2 (6 bases). Germline CDR1 SGHRS, CDR2 YFSETQ. V gave up 2 bases and J gave up 2 bases, with 14 bases separating them. This CDR3 spans 15 amino acids. The CDR3 DNA sequence: TGCGCCAGCAGCTTTATGAGCGGGCCGACCTACGAGCAGTACTTC. Amino acids: CASSFMSGPTYEQYF.

This clonotype has just a few counts. The chain links TRBV5-1 to TRBJ2-3, with D possibly matching TRBD1 (6 bases). With 0 bases removed from V and 4 bases from J, the gap between germline ends came to 21 bases. CDR1 SGHRS and CDR2 YFSETQ come from the germline V gene. The CDR3 covers 18 residues. The DNA of the CDR3 is TGCGCCAGCAGCTTGGAATATTCAGGGTGGGGGCACCCAGATACGCAGTATTTT. Residues: CASSLEYSGWGHPDTQYF.

The chain is built from TRBV12-3 or TRBV12-4 and TRBJ2-3, with 12 bases that match TRBD1. With 4 bases clipped from V and 3 bases from J, the junction kept 8 bases outside the gene matches. This CDR3 comprises 17 residues. The CDR3 loop reads CASSYGPGQGATDTQYF. CDR3 nucleotide sequence: TGTGCCAGCAGTTATGGGCCGGGACAGGGGGCTACAGATACGCAGTATTTT.

This clonotype was seen at least ten times. V is TRBV5-6 and J is TRBJ2-7; D possibly corresponds to TRBD2 (5 bases). There are 14 residues in the CDR3. Germline lookup yields CDR1 SGHDT and CDR2 YYEEEE. Trimming removed 3 bases from V and 4 bases from J, with 14 bases in between. CDR3 in amino acids: CASSSRTYLYEQYF. The CDR3 DNA follows: TGTGCCAGCAGCTCCCGGACTTACTTGTACGAGCAGTACTTC.